This T cell receptor (beta chain) was sequenced in a study of T cells in localized non-small cell lung cancer. The study's findings and limits: Appearing in adjacent lung were a median approximately 50 of the top 100 tumor clones.

On this clone itself: Its matching antigen is unknown.

The CDR3 has 15 amino acids. The germline gives CDR1 SGHDT, CDR2 YYEEEE. Between the trimmed V and J ends, which lost 0 bases and 8 bases, there was a span of 17 bases. The repertoire was sequenced with immunoSEQ multiplex PCR; TCRdb's copy has only in-frame clones and lacks some. The sample has approximately 22,000 clones; about 85% are singletons. The TCR comes from a man aged 40-75 years with stage II squamous cell lung carcinoma. Here the sequenced sample was PBMCs, taken before any cancer treatment. The gene calls are TRBV5-6 and TRBJ1-2; perhaps TRBD1 as D (6 bases). The CDR3 sequence: CASSLGPQGIVGYTF. The CDR3 DNA sequence: TGTGCCAGCAGCTTGGGGCCACAGGGTATAGTGGGCTACACCTTC.